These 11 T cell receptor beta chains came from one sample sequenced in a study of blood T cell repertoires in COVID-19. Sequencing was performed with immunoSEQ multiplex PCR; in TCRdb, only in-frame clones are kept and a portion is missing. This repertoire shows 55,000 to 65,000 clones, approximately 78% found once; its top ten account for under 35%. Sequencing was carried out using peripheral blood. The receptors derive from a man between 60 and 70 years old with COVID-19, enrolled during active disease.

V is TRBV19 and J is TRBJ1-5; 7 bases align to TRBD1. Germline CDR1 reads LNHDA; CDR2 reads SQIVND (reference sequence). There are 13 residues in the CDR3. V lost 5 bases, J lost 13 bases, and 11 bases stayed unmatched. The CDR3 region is CASSSDRTGPQHF. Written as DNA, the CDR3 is TGTGCCAGTAGTTCCGACCGGACAGGTCCGCAGCATTTT.

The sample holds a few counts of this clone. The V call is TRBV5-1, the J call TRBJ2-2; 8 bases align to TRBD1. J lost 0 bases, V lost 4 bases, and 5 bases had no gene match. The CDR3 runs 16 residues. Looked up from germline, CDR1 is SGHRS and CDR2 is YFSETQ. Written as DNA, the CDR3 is TGCGCCAGCAGCGATCCGGGACAGGCGAACACCGGGGAGCTGTTTTTT. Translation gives CASSDPGQANTGELFF.

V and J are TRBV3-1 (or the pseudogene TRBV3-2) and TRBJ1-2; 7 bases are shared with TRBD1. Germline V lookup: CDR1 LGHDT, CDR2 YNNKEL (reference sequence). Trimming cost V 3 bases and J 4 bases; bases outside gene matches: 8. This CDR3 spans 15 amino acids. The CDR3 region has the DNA TGTGCCAGCAGCCACGGCCGGGACAGAGCCTATGGCTACACCTTC. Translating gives CASSHGRDRAYGYTF.

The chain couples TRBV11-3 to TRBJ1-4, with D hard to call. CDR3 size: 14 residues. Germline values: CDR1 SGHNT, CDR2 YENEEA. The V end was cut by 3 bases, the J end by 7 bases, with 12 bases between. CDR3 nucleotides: TGTGCCAGCAGCTTGAATTTCGGGAGTGAAAAACTGTTTTTT. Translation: CASSLNFGSEKLFF.

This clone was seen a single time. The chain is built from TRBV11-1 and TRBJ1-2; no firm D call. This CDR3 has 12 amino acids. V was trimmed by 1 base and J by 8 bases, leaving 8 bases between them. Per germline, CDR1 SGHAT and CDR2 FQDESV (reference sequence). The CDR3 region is CASSLEGGGYTF. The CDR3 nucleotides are TGTGCCAGCAGCTTAGAGGGAGGCGGCTACACCTTC. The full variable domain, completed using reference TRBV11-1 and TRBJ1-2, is EAEVAQSPRYKITEKSQAVAFWCDPISGHATLYWYRQILGQGPELLVQFQDESVVDDSQLPKDRFSAERLKGVDSTLKIQPAELGDSAMYLCASSLEGGGYTFGSGTRLTVV.

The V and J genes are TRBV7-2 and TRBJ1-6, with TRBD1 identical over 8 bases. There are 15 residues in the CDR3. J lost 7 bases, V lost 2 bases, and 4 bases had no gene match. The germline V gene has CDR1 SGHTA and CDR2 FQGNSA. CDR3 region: CASSLSSGGNSPLHF. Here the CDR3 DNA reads TGTGCCAGCAGCTTAAGTTCAGGGGGCAATTCACCCCTCCACTTT.

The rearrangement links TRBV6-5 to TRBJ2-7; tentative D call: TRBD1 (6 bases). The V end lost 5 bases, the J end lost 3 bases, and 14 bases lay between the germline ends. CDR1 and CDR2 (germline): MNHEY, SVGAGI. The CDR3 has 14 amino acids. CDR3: CASSIPGAFYEQYF. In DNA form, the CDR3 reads TGTGCCAGCAGTATACCAGGGGCGTTCTACGAGCAGTACTTC.

The CDR3 here is CASSVGSQAYEQYF. The CDR3 bases are TGTGCCAGCAGCGTAGGTTCTCAGGCCTACGAGCAGTACTTC. This chain connects TRBV9 to TRBJ2-7; D uncertain. V was cut by 0 bases and J by 2 bases, with 9 bases left in between. Germline CDR1 and CDR2: SGDLS and YYNGEE. The CDR3 length is 14 residues.

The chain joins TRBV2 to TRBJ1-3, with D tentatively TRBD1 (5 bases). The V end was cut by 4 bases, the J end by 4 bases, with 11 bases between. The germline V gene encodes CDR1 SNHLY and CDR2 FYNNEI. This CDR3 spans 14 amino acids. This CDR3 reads CASSAAGLGNTIYF. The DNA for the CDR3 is TGTGCCAGCAGTGCGGCAGGGCTAGGAAACACCATATATTTT.

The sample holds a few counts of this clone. The chain's CDR3 is CASSLTDRGWSGELFF. The CDR3 DNA reads as TGTGCCAGCAGCTTGACCGACAGGGGGTGGTCCGGGGAGCTGTTTTTT. The chain links TRBV7-8 to TRBJ2-2; 9 bases map to TRBD1. There are 16 residues in the CDR3. From germline, CDR1 is SGHVS and CDR2 FQNEAQ. V gave up 3 bases and J gave up 6 bases; unmatched junction bases: 8. Variable domain in full (rest from reference TRBV7-8 and TRBJ2-2): GAGVSQSPRYKVAKRGQDVALRCDPISGHVSLFWYQQALGQGPEFLTYFQNEAQLDKSGLPSDRFFAERPEGSVSTLKIQRTQQEDSAVYLCASSLTDRGWSGELFFGEGSRLTVL.

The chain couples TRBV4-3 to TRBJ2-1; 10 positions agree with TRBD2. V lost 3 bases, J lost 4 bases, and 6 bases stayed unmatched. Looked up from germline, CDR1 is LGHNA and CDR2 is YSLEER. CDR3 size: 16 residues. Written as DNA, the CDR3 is TGCGCCAGCAGCCAGGTTCCTAGCGGGAGTTACAATGAGCAGTTCTTC. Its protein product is CASSQVPSGSYNEQFF.